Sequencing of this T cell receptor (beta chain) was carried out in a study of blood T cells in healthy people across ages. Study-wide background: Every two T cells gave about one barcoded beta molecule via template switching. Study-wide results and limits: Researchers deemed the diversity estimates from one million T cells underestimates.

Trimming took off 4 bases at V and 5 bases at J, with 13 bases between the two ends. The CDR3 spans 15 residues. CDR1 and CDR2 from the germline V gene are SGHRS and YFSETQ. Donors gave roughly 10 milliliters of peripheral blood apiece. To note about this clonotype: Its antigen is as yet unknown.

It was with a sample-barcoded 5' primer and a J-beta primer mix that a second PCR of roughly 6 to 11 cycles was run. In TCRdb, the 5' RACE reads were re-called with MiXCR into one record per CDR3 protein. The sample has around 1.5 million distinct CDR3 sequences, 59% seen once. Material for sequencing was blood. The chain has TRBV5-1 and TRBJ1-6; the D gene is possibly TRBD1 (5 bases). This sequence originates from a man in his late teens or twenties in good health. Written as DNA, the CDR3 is TGCGCCAGCAGCCGGGGACTAGGGGATAATTCACCCCTCCACTTT. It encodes CASSRGLGDNSPLHF.